This T cell receptor (beta chain) was sequenced in a study of blood T cell repertoires in COVID-19. In germline, CDR1 is SGHTA, CDR2 FQGNSA. The CDR3 length is 15 residues. Trimming removed 2 bases from V and 4 bases from J, with 12 bases in between. TCRdb's copy holds only in-frame clones and misses some; the assay was immunoSEQ multiplex PCR. The data show some 300,000 clones, about 91% seen once. The sequencing input was PBMCs or T cells enriched from blood (not recorded which). The chain combines TRBV7-2 with TRBJ2-1, with a weak D call TRBD2 (5 bases). The sequence was collected from a woman aged 40 to 50 who had recovered from COVID-19. In DNA, the CDR3 is TGTGCCAGCAGCTTACAGTTCAGCGGATACAATGAGCAGTTCTTC. This translates into CASSLQFSGYNEQFF.